Following are 9 T cell receptor beta chains from one sample sequenced in a study of early T cells in non-severe SARS-CoV-2 infection. MiXCR, run by TCRdb on the 5' RACE reads, gives a single entry per CDR3 protein. The sample lists about 49,000 distinct CDR3 sequences, under 7.5% occurring once. The sequenced sample was whole blood, obtained at baseline. All receptors derive from an adult who was a healthcare worker with PCR-confirmed SARS-CoV-2 infection or an uninfected control (not recorded which).

J is TRBJ1-1 and V is TRBV7-9; no reliable D call. Trimming stripped 0 bases from V and 1 base from J, with 6 bases between. The germline V gene has CDR1 SEHNR and CDR2 FQNEAQ (reference sequence). The CDR3 is 14 amino acids. CDR3 bases: TGTGCCAGCAGCTTAGCGAGCGAGAACACTGAAGCTTTCTTT. The encoded protein is CASSLASENTEAFF.

In its sample, this clonotype was seen many times. The chain carries TRBV6-4 and TRBJ2-5; D may be TRBD2 (6 bases). Germline V lookup: CDR1 MRHNA, CDR2 SNTAGT. Trimming took 3 bases from V and 0 from J, leaving 11 bases between them. There are 15 residues in the CDR3. DNA of the CDR3: TGTGCCAGCAGTGAATCCGCGGGAAACCAAGAGACCCAGTACTTC. It specifies CASSESAGNQETQYF.

Remarks on this clonotype: The junction does not match germline at one end; this may be a read error. The rearrangement uses TRBV11-2 and TRBJ1-1, with a tentative D call TRBD1 (6 bases). Germline CDR1 reads SGHAT; CDR2 reads FQNNGV. There are 14 residues in the CDR3. CDR3 loop: CASSPPGGGTGAFF. The CDR3 coding sequence is TGTGCCAGCAGCCCGCCTGGAGGGGGGACTGGAGCTTTCTTT. Supplemented by reference TRBV11-2 and TRBJ1-1, the full variable domain reads EAGVAQSPRYKIIEKRQSVAFWCNPISGHATLYWYQQILGQGPKLLIQFQNNGVVDDSQLPKDRFSAERLKGVDSTLKIQPAKLEDSAVYLCASSPPGGGTGAFFGQGTRLTVV.

Remarks on this clonotype: A much larger clone is a single base away; this may be a read error. The chain has TRBV20-1 and TRBJ2-7; D is tentatively TRBD1 or TRBD2 (5 bases each). The CDR3 contains 13 residues. Germline CDR1 DFQATT, CDR2 SNEGSKA (reference sequence). The CDR3, as DNA: TGCAGGGCTAGAGGTGGGGACGTCTACGAGCAGTACTTC. Protein product: CRARGGDVYEQYF.

In its sample, this clonotype was seen many times. V gene TRBV18 combines with J gene TRBJ2-1, with TRBD1 matching 10 bases. The CDR3 consists of 16 residues. Germline loops: CDR1 KGHSH, CDR2 LQKENI. V dropped 5 bases and J dropped 7; count of bases not matched to a gene: 11. The chain's CDR3 is CASSSLSGQGKNEQFF. CDR3 nucleotides: TGTGCCAGCTCAAGCCTTTCGGGACAGGGGAAGAATGAGCAGTTCTTC.

This clonotype was detected once. A clone one base away is much larger, so this may be a read error. The chain joins TRBV20-1 to TRBJ2-1; 15 bases map to TRBD2. The CDR3 loop spans 17 amino acids. Per germline, CDR1 DFQATT and CDR2 SNEGSKA (reference sequence). Germline trimming cut 6 bases from V and 0 bases from J; bases unmatched to any gene: 6. The CDR3 DNA reads TGCAGTGCAACCGGGACTAGCGGGGGGACCTCCTACAATGAGCAGTTCTTC. It encodes CSATGTSGGTSYNEQFF.

This clonotype occurred many times. The genes are TRBV9 and TRBJ2-5; 8 bases agree with TRBD1. Germline loops: CDR1 SGDLS, CDR2 YYNGEE. V gave up 4 bases and J gave up 5 bases; unmatched junction bases: 4. This CDR3 has 13 amino acids. The CDR3 region is CASSFRTGETQYF. DNA of the CDR3: TGTGCCAGCAGCTTCCGGACAGGGGAGACCCAGTACTTC.

This clonotype showed up many times. V is TRBV30 and J is TRBJ2-1; possibly TRBD1 for D (5 bases). This CDR3 comprises 14 residues. Trimming removed 2 bases from V and 2 bases from J, with 10 bases in between. Germline V lookup: CDR1 GTSNPN, CDR2 SVGIG (reference sequence). The CDR3: CAWSPQGPYNEQFF. CDR3 coding DNA: TGTGCCTGGAGTCCCCAGGGCCCCTACAATGAGCAGTTCTTC.

This clonotype rates as medium-sized. This rearrangement joins TRBV12-3 or TRBV12-4 to TRBJ2-5, with D possibly TRBD2 on 5 matching bases. V lost 6 bases and J lost 5, with 13 bases in between. The CDR3 spans 13 residues. The CDR3 coding sequence is TGTGCCAGCAGCGAGGGTCCATGGGAGACCCAGTACTTC. It encodes CASSEGPWETQYF.